This note documents a single T cell receptor (beta chain) sequence. Using RNA transcripts as the source, TCR beta CDR3 regions were amplified. The TCR CDR3 was amplified in a first-round RT-PCR using the HTBI primer set. TCRdb processed the multiplex PCR reads anew with MiXCR; each CDR3 protein has one entry. The sample yields roughly 750,000 distinct CDR3 sequences, around 15% seen once. Trimming shortened V by 4 bases and J by 3 bases, and 10 bases separated the two germline ends. CDR3 length: 13 residues. Germline assignment: CDR1 DFQATT and CDR2 SNEGSKA (reference sequence). This sample is part of a study of T cells in Graves' hyperthyroidism and ophthalmopathy.

J is TRBJ1-5 and V is TRBV20-1; D gene unclear. Source material: blood. The origin of this receptor is a man between 18 and 29 years old with Graves' hyperthyroidism. CDR3 coding DNA: TGCAGTGCTATCCCGTGGGACAATCAGCCCCAGCATTTT. Translating gives CSAIPWDNQPQHF.